The rows below give T cell receptor beta chains drawn from one sample of a study of molecular identifiers for immune sequencing clone quantification. Each CDR3 protein gets one entry after TCRdb re-called the PCR reads with MiXCR. The sample has around 480,000 distinct CDR3 sequences, about 21% seen once. Sequences were obtained from naive CD8+ T cells from blood, with Jurkat cell RNA spiked in. The receptors come from a human donor in good health. Some libraries in this study had Jurkat cell RNA spiked in. The CDR3 runs from the conserved cysteine through the conserved F or W. A D gene is named only where the DNA matches it firmly. Clone size, where shown, is once, few, many, or a class for clones that have expanded.

v_call: TRBV27
clone_size: .
d_call: TRBD2
j_call: TRBJ2-7
cdr3_nt: TGTACCAGCAGCCCAGGACTAGCAGTCTACGAGCAGTACTTC
cdr3_aa: CTSSPGLAVYEQYF

v_call: TRBV6-5
clone_size: many
d_call: TRBD2
j_call: TRBJ2-1
cdr3_nt: TGTGCCAGCGGTATGGGAGCGGGGGGGTTGAATGAGCAGTTCTTC
cdr3_aa: CASGMGAGGLNEQFF

v_call: TRBV20-1
clone_size: .
d_call: .
j_call: TRBJ2-2
cdr3_nt: TGCAGTGCTAGTGTCTGGACCGGGGAGCTGTTTTTT
cdr3_aa: CSASVWTGELFF

v_call: TRBV11-2
clone_size: .
d_call: .
j_call: TRBJ1-2
cdr3_nt: TGTGCCAGCAGCCCGACCTCCTTAGCTAACTATGGCTACACCTTC
cdr3_aa: CASSPTSLANYGYTF

v_call: TRBV13
clone_size: many
d_call: TRBD2
j_call: TRBJ2-4
cdr3_nt: TGTGCCAGCAGCTCGCGGGGGATAGCCAAAAACATTCAGTACTTC
cdr3_aa: CASSSRGIAKNIQYF

v_call: TRBV7-2
clone_size: .
d_call: .
j_call: TRBJ2-7
cdr3_nt: TGTGCCAGCAGCGGCCCTACCGACAGCCCCTACGAGCAGTACTTC
cdr3_aa: CASSGPTDSPYEQYF

v_call: TRBV27
clone_size: many
d_call: .
j_call: TRBJ1-1
cdr3_nt: TGTGCCAGCAGTCTGTTAGGACAGAACACTGAAGCTTTCTTT
cdr3_aa: CASSLLGQNTEAFF

v_call: TRBV4-1
clone_size: many
d_call: .
j_call: TRBJ1-5
cdr3_nt: TGCGCCAGCAGCCAACATAACACAGGGAACCAGCCCCAGCATTTT
cdr3_aa: CASSQHNTGNQPQHF

v_call: TRBV5-1
clone_size: many
d_call: .
j_call: TRBJ2-7
cdr3_nt: TGCGCCAGCAGCATAGGGGACGGAGCCTACGAGCAGTACTTC
cdr3_aa: CASSIGDGAYEQYF

v_call: TRBV7-9
clone_size: many
d_call: .
j_call: TRBJ2-3
cdr3_nt: TGTGCCAGCAGCCTAATATCTGATACGCAGTATTTT
cdr3_aa: CASSLISDTQYF

v_call: TRBV2
clone_size: few
d_call: .
j_call: TRBJ1-5
cdr3_nt: TGTGCCAGCAGTGACGAAGGACCCCCCAATCAGCCCCAGCATTTT
cdr3_aa: CASSDEGPPNQPQHF

v_call: TRBV7-8
clone_size: .
d_call: .
j_call: TRBJ2-5
cdr3_nt: TGTGCCAGCAGCCCACCCAGTGGGGCCCCGCTGGCCCAGTACTTC
cdr3_aa: CASSPPSGAPLAQYF

v_call: TRBV20-1
clone_size: .
d_call: .
j_call: TRBJ2-3
cdr3_nt: TGCAGTGCGCAACGTGGCGGCGACGCTGGGATATACACAGATACGCAGTATTTT
cdr3_aa: CSAQRGGDAGIYTDTQYF

v_call: TRBV19
clone_size: .
d_call: TRBD2
j_call: TRBJ2-3
cdr3_nt: TGTGCCAGTAGTATGGTGGGAGGGGATACGCAGTATTTT
cdr3_aa: CASSMVGGDTQYF

v_call: TRBV19
clone_size: .
d_call: .
j_call: TRBJ1-5
cdr3_nt: TGTGCCAGTAGTTTCTTGGTTGCCGTCAATCAGCCCCAGCATTTT
cdr3_aa: CASSFLVAVNQPQHF

v_call: TRBV7-6
clone_size: .
d_call: .
j_call: TRBJ2-1
cdr3_nt: TGTGCCAGCAGGCGCGATCTCGAGGATGAGCAGTTCTTC
cdr3_aa: CASRRDLEDEQFF

v_call: TRBV7-9
clone_size: many
d_call: .
j_call: TRBJ2-7
cdr3_nt: TGTGCCAGCAGTCGAGGGGGCGAGCAGTACTTC
cdr3_aa: CASSRGGEQYF

v_call: TRBV7-9
clone_size: .
d_call: .
j_call: TRBJ1-2
cdr3_nt: TGTGCCAGCAGCTTAGCGCGGGGCCAGGGCTACGGCTACACCTTC
cdr3_aa: CASSLARGQGYGYTF

v_call: TRBV19
clone_size: many
d_call: .
j_call: TRBJ2-5
cdr3_nt: TGTGCCAGTAGTATGGAACCAGAACAAGAGACCCAGTACTTC
cdr3_aa: CASSMEPEQETQYF

v_call: TRBV6-2/TRBV6-3
clone_size: many
d_call: .
j_call: TRBJ2-4
cdr3_nt: TGTGCCAGCAGTTACCGGGGACTTTTAACCAAAAACATTCAGTACTTC
cdr3_aa: CASSYRGLLTKNIQYF

v_call: TRBV5-6
clone_size: .
d_call: .
j_call: TRBJ1-1
cdr3_nt: TGTGCCAGCAGCAATCCCGGGAGAAATGAAGCTTTCTTT
cdr3_aa: CASSNPGRNEAFF

v_call: TRBV5-1
clone_size: many
d_call: .
j_call: TRBJ1-1
cdr3_nt: TGCGCCAGCAGCTTGGTTGGGATTGGGTTAAAGGACACTGAAGCTTTCTTT
cdr3_aa: CASSLVGIGLKDTEAFF

v_call: TRBV19
clone_size: many
d_call: TRBD1
j_call: TRBJ1-5
cdr3_nt: TGTGCCAGTAGTGGAATACAGGGGAAGCTAAAGCCCCAGCATTTT
cdr3_aa: CASSGIQGKLKPQHF

v_call: TRBV28
clone_size: many
d_call: TRBD1
j_call: TRBJ2-2
cdr3_nt: TGTGCCAGCAGTCCGACAGGGGAAGGTTACACCGGGGAGCTGTTTTTT
cdr3_aa: CASSPTGEGYTGELFF

v_call: TRBV6-2/TRBV6-3
clone_size: few
d_call: .
j_call: TRBJ2-5
cdr3_nt: TGTGCCAGCAGAGACAACCTGTACCAAGAGACCCAGTACTTC
cdr3_aa: CASRDNLYQETQYF

v_call: TRBV7-9
clone_size: many
d_call: .
j_call: TRBJ2-7
cdr3_nt: TGTGCCAGCAGCCCAGGTGGGGGGCCCTACGAGCAGTACTTC
cdr3_aa: CASSPGGGPYEQYF

v_call: TRBV4-3
clone_size: many
d_call: .
j_call: TRBJ1-4
cdr3_nt: TGCGCCAGCAGCCAAATCCCAGGGATGGAAAAACTGTTTTTT
cdr3_aa: CASSQIPGMEKLFF

v_call: TRBV28
clone_size: .
d_call: TRBD1
j_call: TRBJ2-7
cdr3_nt: TGTGCCAGCAGTGCCCGGACAGGGCCTTACGAGCAGTACTTC
cdr3_aa: CASSARTGPYEQYF

v_call: TRBV3-1
clone_size: few
d_call: TRBD2
j_call: TRBJ2-3
cdr3_nt: TGTGCCAGCAGCCAAGAGACTAGCGGGACTAGGGCAGATACGCAGTATTTT
cdr3_aa: CASSQETSGTRADTQYF

v_call: TRBV7-9
clone_size: .
d_call: .
j_call: TRBJ2-6
cdr3_nt: TGTGCCAGCAGCCATATCCAGGGTTCTGGGGCCAACGTCCTGACTTTC
cdr3_aa: CASSHIQGSGANVLTF

v_call: TRBV30
clone_size: .
d_call: TRBD2
j_call: TRBJ2-1
cdr3_nt: TGTGCCTGGGGGGAGGTGGGGGGGAATGAGCAGTTCTTC
cdr3_aa: CAWGEVGGNEQFF

v_call: TRBV7-9
clone_size: many
d_call: .
j_call: TRBJ2-4
cdr3_nt: TGTGCCAGCAGCTTAGTAGTAAACGAAAACATTCAGTACTTC
cdr3_aa: CASSLVVNENIQYF

v_call: TRBV3-1
clone_size: many
d_call: .
j_call: TRBJ2-6
cdr3_nt: TGTGCCTGCGGCGCTGGGGCCAACGTCCTGACTTTC
cdr3_aa: CACGAGANVLTF

v_call: TRBV7-2
clone_size: many
d_call: TRBD1
j_call: TRBJ2-7
cdr3_nt: TGTGCCAGCAGCCCTACAGGGGCTGCCGAGCAGTACTTC
cdr3_aa: CASSPTGAAEQYF

v_call: TRBV18
clone_size: few
d_call: TRBD1
j_call: TRBJ2-7
cdr3_nt: TGTGCCAGCTCACTTACTCCGGGACAGGGGGACTACGAGCAGTACTTC
cdr3_aa: CASSLTPGQGDYEQYF

v_call: TRBV11-2
clone_size: .
d_call: .
j_call: TRBJ1-5
cdr3_nt: TGTGCCAGCAGCTTAGAGGCAGGGGTAGGTAATCAGCCCCAGCATTTT
cdr3_aa: CASSLEAGVGNQPQHF

v_call: TRBV6-2/TRBV6-3
clone_size: many
d_call: TRBD1
j_call: TRBJ2-4
cdr3_nt: TGTGCCAGCAGCACCGGGACAGACTTCTACCTAGCCAAAAACATTCAGTACTTC
cdr3_aa: CASSTGTDFYLAKNIQYF

v_call: TRBV7-9
clone_size: .
d_call: .
j_call: TRBJ2-5
cdr3_nt: TGTGCCAGCAGCTTTCTTGATGAGGCGGAGACCCAGTACTTC
cdr3_aa: CASSFLDEAETQYF

v_call: TRBV5-6
clone_size: many
d_call: TRBD1
j_call: TRBJ1-1
cdr3_nt: TGTGCCAGCAGCTTACAGGGGCCTGACACTGAAGCTTTCTTT
cdr3_aa: CASSLQGPDTEAFF

v_call: TRBV20-1
clone_size: .
d_call: .
j_call: TRBJ1-1
cdr3_nt: TGCAGTGCTAGGGGGGGCGGCCTGAACACTGAAGCTTTCTTT
cdr3_aa: CSARGGGLNTEAFF